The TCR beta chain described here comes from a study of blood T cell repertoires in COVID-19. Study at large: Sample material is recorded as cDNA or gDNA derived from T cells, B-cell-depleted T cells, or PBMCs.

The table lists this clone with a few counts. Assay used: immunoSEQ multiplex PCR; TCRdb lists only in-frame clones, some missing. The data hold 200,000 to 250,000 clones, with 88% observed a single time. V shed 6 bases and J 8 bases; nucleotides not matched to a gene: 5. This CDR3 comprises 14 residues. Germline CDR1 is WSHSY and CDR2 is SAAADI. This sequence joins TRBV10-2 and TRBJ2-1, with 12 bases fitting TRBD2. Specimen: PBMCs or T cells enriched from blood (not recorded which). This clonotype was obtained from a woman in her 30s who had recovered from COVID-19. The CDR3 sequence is CASSLAGGRDEQFF. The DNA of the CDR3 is TGCGCCAGCAGCCTAGCGGGGGGGCGGGATGAGCAGTTCTTC.